Sequencing of this T cell receptor beta chain was carried out in a study of blood T cell repertoires in COVID-19. For the study at large: Whether acute or convalescent, the COVID-19 samples came from the United States, Italy and Spain.

Measured with immunoSEQ multiplex PCR; TCRdb has only the in-frame clones, and not every one. The sample records over 250,000 clones, roughly nine tenths being singletons. The sequence was obtained from a woman aged 18-30 years who had recovered from COVID-19. Sequences were obtained from PBMCs or T cells enriched from blood (not recorded which).

CDR3: CASSYSPGANNSPLHF. In DNA form, the CDR3 reads TGTGCCAGCAGTTACTCGCCAGGGGCTAATAATTCACCCCTCCACTTT. The rearrangement links TRBV6-5 to TRBJ1-6; perhaps TRBD1 as D (6 bases). This CDR3 has 16 amino acids. Trimming took 0 bases from V and 5 from J, leaving 11 bases between them. Per germline, CDR1 MNHEY and CDR2 SVGAGI.